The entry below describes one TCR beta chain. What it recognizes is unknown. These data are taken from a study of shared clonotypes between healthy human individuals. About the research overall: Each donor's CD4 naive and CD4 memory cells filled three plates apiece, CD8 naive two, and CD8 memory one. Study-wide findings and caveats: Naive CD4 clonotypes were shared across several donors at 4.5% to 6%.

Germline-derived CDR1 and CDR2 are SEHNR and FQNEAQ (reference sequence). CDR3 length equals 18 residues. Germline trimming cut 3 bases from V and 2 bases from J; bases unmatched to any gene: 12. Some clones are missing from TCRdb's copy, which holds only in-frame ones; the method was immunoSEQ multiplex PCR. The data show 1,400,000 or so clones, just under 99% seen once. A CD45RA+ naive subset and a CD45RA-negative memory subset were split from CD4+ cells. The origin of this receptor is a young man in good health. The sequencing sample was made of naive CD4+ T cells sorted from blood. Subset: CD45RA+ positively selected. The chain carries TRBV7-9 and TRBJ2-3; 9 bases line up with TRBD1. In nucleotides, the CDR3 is TGTGCCAGCAGCTTTTTAACGGCGGGACAGGGAGCCACAGATACGCAGTATTTT. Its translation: CASSFLTAGQGATDTQYF.